The 2 T cell receptor beta chains below all came from one sample that was sequenced in a study of blood T cell repertoires in COVID-19. The protocol was immunoSEQ multiplex PCR, while the TCRdb copy is restricted to in-frame clones and leaves out a portion. The sample records over 150,000 clones, over 90% being singletons. Source material: peripheral blood. The receptors originated from a man aged 50-59 years with acute or convalescent COVID-19.

The chain carries TRBV10-3 and TRBJ2-3; weak D call: TRBD2 (5 bases). Deletions cut 7 bases from V and 4 bases from J, with 12 bases between. Germline V gene data show CDR1 as ENHRY and CDR2 as SYGVKD. The CDR3 covers 13 residues. CDR3 sequence reads: CAIKVEGADTQYF. The CDR3 DNA reads TGTGCCATCAAAGTTGAGGGAGCAGATACGCAGTATTTT.

The V gene is TRBV2, the J gene TRBJ1-5; TRBD1 matches at 9 bases. Germline CDR1 and CDR2: SNHLY and FYNNEI. V dropped 4 bases and J dropped 5; count of bases not matched to a gene: 3. CDR3 length equals 14 residues. The CDR3 loop is CASSAGQGYQPQHF. CDR3 in DNA: TGTGCCAGCAGTGCGGGACAGGGTTATCAGCCCCAGCATTTT.